This entry lists 15 T cell receptor beta chains sequenced from one sample in a study of shared clonotypes between healthy human individuals. TCRdb's copy holds only in-frame clones and misses some; the assay was immunoSEQ multiplex PCR. The sample records 1 million to 1.2 million clones, about 80% being singletons. The sample taken for sequencing was memory CD4+ T cells from PBMCs. The sample's subset: CD45RA-negative fraction. The source is a man between 18 and 29 years old in good health. Some clones in this sample may be carry-over from other donors' samples.

The J gene is TRBJ2-2, the V gene TRBV10-1, with unresolved D. The germline gives CDR1 WNHNN, CDR2 SYGVQD (reference sequence). The CDR3 consists of 13 residues. Deletions cut 6 bases from V and 4 bases from J, with 9 bases between. CDR3 in DNA: TGCGCCAGCAGCCTTCGGTCCACCGGGGAGCTGTTTTTT. Its translation is CASSLRSTGELFF.

In regard to this clone: Additional DNA sequences in this sample encode the identical CDR3. The chain carries TRBV2 and TRBJ1-5, with 8 nucleotides matching TRBD1. Germline V CDR1 and CDR2: SNHLY, FYNNEI. V trimming: 5 bases; J trimming: 0 bases; junction bases outside the gene matches: 6. The CDR3 totals 16 residues. DNA of the CDR3: TGTGCCAGCAGTCCAGACAGGGGATATAGCAATCAGCCCCAGCATTTT. Residues: CASSPDRGYSNQPQHF.

The CDR3 nucleotides read TGTGCCACCCTAGCGGGAGGGTTCAATGAGCAGTTCTTC. This gives the protein CATLAGGFNEQFF. This sequence joins TRBV28 and TRBJ2-1; TRBD2 aligns across 12 bases. This CDR3 has 13 residues. The ends lost 10 bases at V and 6 bases at J; junction bases unmatched: 4. The germline CDR1 and CDR2 sequences are MDHEN and SYDVKM.

The gene calls are TRBV7-2 and TRBJ1-3; D unresolved. The CDR3 is 14 amino acids. Per the germline V gene, CDR1 is SGHTA and CDR2 is FQGNSA. Deletions cut 1 base from V and 4 bases from J, with 8 bases between. CDR3 protein: CASSLDTQGNTIYF. CDR3 sequence (DNA): TGTGCCAGCAGCTTAGACACGCAGGGAAACACCATATATTTT.

The V call is TRBV6-1, the J call TRBJ1-4; D is possibly TRBD1 (5 bases). The CDR3 is 13 amino acids. Germline V gives CDR1 MNHNS, CDR2 SASEGT. V dropped 4 bases and J dropped 10 bases, with 13 bases sitting between them. The CDR3 spells CASSVGREGKLFF. For the CDR3, the DNA is TGTGCCAGCAGTGTAGGCAGGGAGGGAAAACTGTTTTTT.

There are a few counts of this clone. This chain joins TRBV28 and TRBJ1-5; D possibly corresponds to TRBD1 (5 bases). The germline V gene encodes CDR1 MDHEN and CDR2 SYDVKM. V was shortened by 4 bases and J by 4 bases, with 11 bases between the two germline ends. The length of the CDR3 is 14 residues. The CDR3 DNA reads TGTGCCAGCAGTTACGGGACGGAGAATCAGCCCCAGCATTTT. It codes for CASSYGTENQPQHF.

This clone was observed once. J is TRBJ1-2 and V is TRBV5-5, with TRBD1 identical over 8 bases. The CDR3 is made up of 13 amino acids. V was clipped by 4 bases and J by 8 bases; unmatched bases: 7. Germline CDR1 is SGHKS and CDR2 is YYEKEE (reference sequence). The CDR3 nucleotides read TGTGCCAGCAGCAGCGGGACAGGTGCGGGCTACACCTTC. It is translated as CASSSGTGAGYTF.

V usage is TRBV19 and J usage is TRBJ1-3; D ambiguous. CDR3 length equals 13 residues. Trimming removed 3 bases at V and 4 bases at J, with 7 bases between. Germline CDR1 and CDR2: LNHDA and SQIVND (reference sequence). The CDR3 spells CASSIPNGNTIYF. The CDR3 DNA follows: TGTGCCAGTAGTATTCCTAACGGAAACACCATATATTTT.

V is TRBV9 and J is TRBJ1-1, with no clear D. This CDR3 comprises 15 residues. Germline CDR1 and CDR2: SGDLS and YYNGEE. Trimming stripped 4 bases from V and 2 bases from J, with 15 bases between. The CDR3 coding sequence is TGTGCCAGCAGCATTGCCTGGGCGGGTAACACTGAAGCTTTCTTT. Its protein is CASSIAWAGNTEAFF. The whole variable domain, remainder taken from reference TRBV9 and TRBJ1-1, is DSGVTQTPKHLITATGQRVTLRCSPRSGDLSVYWYQQSLDQGLQFLIQYYNGEERAKGNILERFSAQQFPDLHSELNLSSLELGDSALYFCASSIAWAGNTEAFFGQGTRLTVV.

V usage is TRBV20-1 and J usage is TRBJ2-1; no clear D gene. The CDR3 has 10 amino acids. The V gene's germline CDR1 is DFQATT and CDR2 SNEGSKA (reference sequence). V was cut by 4 bases and J by 10 bases, with 8 bases left in between. The CDR3 bases are TGCAGTGCTACAGCGAGGGAGCAGTTCTTC. It encodes CSATAREQFF.

The chain recombines TRBV6-1 with TRBJ2-1, with unresolved D. The V and J ends lost 2 bases and 3 bases respectively, with 11 bases between them. The CDR3 spans 15 residues. Germline CDR1 is MNHNS and CDR2 is SASEGT. The CDR3 loop reads CASSEPLRFYNEQFF. The CDR3 DNA is TGTGCCAGCAGTGAACCCCTGCGATTCTACAATGAGCAGTTCTTC.

This chain connects TRBV15 to TRBJ1-2, with a possible D match to TRBD1 (6 bases). CDR3 size: 13 residues. V was pared by 5 bases and J by 7 bases, with 14 bases between. The germline V gene encodes CDR1 LNHNV and CDR2 YYDKDF (reference sequence). CDR3 residues: CATSLGGRGGYTF. CDR3 DNA sequence: TGTGCCACCAGCCTCGGGGGGCGCGGTGGCTACACCTTC.

On this clone: The sample holds other DNA sequences that translate to the same CDR3. The J gene is TRBJ2-5, the V gene TRBV5-1; D perhaps matches TRBD2 (7 bases). Germline-derived CDR1 and CDR2 are SGHRS and YFSETQ. There are 13 residues in the CDR3. The ends were cut back, 1 base at V and 5 bases at J, with 9 bases in the middle. CDR3 DNA sequence: TGCGCCAGCAGCTTGTCGGGGGGCGAGACCCAGTACTTC. As protein: CASSLSGGETQYF.

This clone turned up a few times. This sequence joins TRBV18 and TRBJ2-5; TRBD1 matches at 7 bases. The CDR3 length is 16 residues. V gave up 6 bases and J gave up 2 bases; unmatched junction bases: 12. Per germline, CDR1 KGHSH and CDR2 LQKENI. The CDR3 reads CASSGQNLLLQETQYF. The CDR3 DNA reads TGTGCCAGCTCGGGACAGAATCTCCTCCTTCAAGAGACCCAGTACTTC.

In regard to this clone: A read error is the likely source, as a far larger clone sits one nucleotide away. V gene TRBV4-3 combines with J gene TRBJ2-7, with D tentatively TRBD1 or TRBD2 (5 bases each). V gave up 2 bases and J gave up 2 bases, with 10 bases separating them. CDR1 is LGHNA, CDR2 YSLEER, per germline. The CDR3 extends over 14 amino acids. The CDR3 loop is CASSQFTGPYEQYF. The CDR3 coding sequence is TGCGCCAGCAGCCAATTTACGGGGCCCTACGAGCAGTACTTC.